This T cell receptor beta chain was sequenced in a study of post-analysis software for immune sequencing data. This clonotype appeared once. What it binds is not known. V dropped 5 bases and J dropped 12; count of bases not matched to a gene: 12. Germline CDR1 is SGHVS and CDR2 is FQNEAQ. The length of the CDR3 is 13 residues. Whole-study results and caveats: About five TRBV segments were more frequent in patients than controls; TRBV5-6, TRBV5-1 and TRBV20-1 belonged to this group.

The TCR beta cDNA libraries contained unique molecular identifiers. Each sample of about 0.95 to 11 million input T cells yielded 500,000 or so cDNA molecules, so each molecule approximated one T cell. TCRdb reprocessed the PCR reads via MiXCR and lists one record per CDR3 protein. The sample carries approximately 660,000 distinct CDR3 sequences, 55% to 60% recorded once. The rearrangement joins TRBV7-8 to TRBJ1-1; TRBD1 agrees at 7 bases. The sequence derives from a girl aged 2-10 years with multiple sclerosis. The sample comprised blood. The CDR3: CASSVISGGQPFF. The CDR3 DNA follows: TGTGCCAGCAGCGTAATCTCAGGGGGGCAGCCTTTCTTT.